Listed below are T cell receptor beta chains from one sample, sequenced in a study of T cells in Graves' hyperthyroidism and ophthalmopathy. TCRdb itself ran the multiplex PCR reads through MiXCR, one entry per CDR3 protein. The table lists about 400,000 distinct CDR3 sequences, about 14% of them singletons. The sample consisted of blood. The receptors here all came from a man between 18 and 35 years old with Graves' ophthalmopathy. Both conserved end residues are part of each CDR3. A D gene is named only where the DNA matches it firmly. A row's size may be missing; if present it is once, few, many or a size class.

>TRBJ2-3|-|-|TRBV5-1
CASSLGQDPADTQYF
TGCGCCAGCAGCTTGGGGCAGGATCCCGCAGATACGCAGTATTTT
>TRBJ2-3|many|-|TRBV7-8
CASSLGPGTDTQYF
TGTGCCAGCAGCTTAGGCCCCGGCACAGATACGCAGTATTTT
>TRBJ1-1|-|-|TRBV18
CASSQSESSEAFF
TGTGCCAGCTCACAATCCGAATCTTCTGAAGCTTTCTTT
>TRBJ1-2|-|-|TRBV27
CASSQTRGLVYGYTF
TGTGCCAGCAGCCAAACACGGGGGCTAGTCTATGGCTACACCTTC
>TRBJ2-2|-|-|TRBV9
CASSVDGGVGTGELFF
TGTGCCAGCAGCGTAGACGGGGGAGTGGGCACCGGGGAGCTGTTTTTT
>TRBJ1-4|few|-|TRBV6-1
CASSFQGNNEKLFF
TGTGCCAGCAGTTTCCAGGGGAATAATGAAAAACTGTTTTTT
>TRBJ2-7|-|TRBD1|TRBV5-1
CASSLGGQGVKRYEQYF
TGCGCCAGCAGCTTGGGGGGACAGGGGGTAAAACGCTACGAGCAGTACTTC
>TRBJ1-1|many|-|TRBV24-1
CATSDSSAGVNTEAFF
TGTGCCACCAGTGATTCGTCAGCGGGGGTGAACACTGAAGCTTTCTTT
>TRBJ1-4|many|-|TRBV2
CASSPPGRFNEKLFF
TGTGCCAGCAGTCCGCCGGGACGGTTTAATGAAAAACTGTTTTTT
>TRBJ2-2|once|TRBD1|TRBV3-1
CASSTPGQGTQTITGELFF
TGTGCCAGCAGCACCCCGGGACAGGGGACTCAGACGATCACCGGGGAGCTGTTTTTT
>TRBJ2-1|few|-|TRBV24-1
CATSEADRIQLDEQFF
TGTGCCACCAGTGAGGCCGACAGGATACAATTAGATGAGCAGTTCTTC
>TRBJ2-5|-|-|TRBV7-6
CASSRRTQETQYF
TGTGCCAGCAGCAGAAGAACCCAAGAGACCCAGTACTTC
>TRBJ2-7|many|TRBD1|TRBV7-2
CASSLAIRQLWRTGASYEQYF
TGTGCCAGCAGCTTGGCCATTAGACAATTATGGCGGACAGGGGCCTCCTACGAGCAGTACTTC
>TRBJ2-1|many|TRBD2|TRBV10-3
CAIRLAGDNEQFF
TGTGCCATCAGATTAGCGGGGGACAATGAGCAGTTCTTC
>TRBJ1-2|-|TRBD1|TRBV7-6
CASSAGQGYGYTF
TGTGCCAGCAGCGCGGGACAGGGGTATGGCTACACCTTC
>TRBJ2-3|many|TRBD2|TRBV2
CASTKRGGNTDTQYF
TGTGCCAGCACCAAGCGGGGGGGGAACACAGATACGCAGTATTTT
>TRBJ1-6|few|-|TRBV25-1
CASGTRTSYNSPLHF
TGTGCCTCCGGGACAAGAACCTCCTATAATTCACCCCTCCACTTT
>TRBJ2-2|many|-|TRBV3-1
CASRPGTGELFF
TGTGCCAGCAGGCCAGGGACCGGGGAGCTGTTTTTT
>TRBJ2-1|many|TRBD2|TRBV3-1
CASSRGTSGPSSYNEQFF
TGTGCCAGCAGTCGCGGGACTAGCGGCCCGAGCTCCTACAATGAGCAGTTCTTC
>TRBJ2-1|many|-|TRBV7-9
CASSLGSRGPSSYNEQFF
TGTGCCAGCAGCTTAGGGAGCAGGGGTCCGAGCTCCTACAATGAGCAGTTCTTC
>TRBJ2-7|few|-|TRBV24-1
CALRRLSYEQYF
TGTGCCCTCAGAAGACTTTCCTACGAGCAGTACTTC
>TRBJ1-1|-|TRBD1|TRBV30
CAWSPRDRGFLLNTEAFF
TGTGCCTGGAGTCCCCGGGACAGGGGATTTTTGTTGAACACTGAAGCTTTCTTT
>TRBJ2-1|many|-|TRBV7-9
CASSPDRVSYNEQFF
TGTGCCAGCAGCCCAGACCGGGTTTCCTACAATGAGCAGTTCTTC
>TRBJ2-1|-|TRBD2|TRBV9
CASSEVAGDYNEQFF
TGTGCCAGCAGCGAAGTAGCGGGAGATTACAATGAGCAGTTCTTC
>TRBJ1-2|many|-|TRBV10-2
CASSESTRGAEGYTF
TGCGCCAGCAGTGAGTCGACGAGGGGCGCGGAGGGCTACACCTTC
>TRBJ1-4|-|-|TRBV7-9
CASRSQGQNEKLFF
TGTGCCAGCAGGTCTCAGGGCCAAAATGAAAAACTGTTTTTT
>TRBJ2-7|-|-|TRBV4-1
CASSQGRGTPGYEQYF
TGCGCCAGCAGCCAAGGCCGGGGGACCCCAGGCTACGAGCAGTACTTC
>TRBJ2-2|many|-|TRBV4-1
CASSQAGRTGELFF
TGCGCCAGCAGCCAAGCTGGTCGAACCGGGGAGCTGTTTTTT
>TRBJ2-1|many|TRBD1|TRBV9
CASSVVGTAQFF
TGTGCCAGCAGCGTAGTCGGGACAGCCCAGTTCTTC
>TRBJ2-3|many|-|TRBV28
CASRVGTSRSADTQYF
TGTGCCAGCAGAGTTGGTACTAGCCGGTCCGCAGATACGCAGTATTTT
>TRBJ2-1|many|-|TRBV5-8
CASSLASGHIEQFF
TGTGCCAGCAGCTTGGCCAGCGGACACATAGAGCAGTTCTTC
>TRBJ1-1|few|-|TRBV7-9
CASSLYQLNTEAFF
TGTGCCAGCAGCTTATATCAGTTGAACACTGAAGCTTTCTTT
>TRBJ1-2|-|-|TRBV6-1
CANREDWSGGRYGYTF
TGTGCCAACAGAGAAGATTGGTCCGGGGGCCGCTATGGCTACACCTTC
>TRBJ2-7|many|-|TRBV7-9
CASSHPLRGSSYEQYF
TGTGCCAGCAGCCACCCCTTACGGGGGAGCTCCTACGAGCAGTACTTC
>TRBJ2-1|many|-|TRBV20-1
CSARRGPNEQFF
TGCAGTGCTAGACGGGGACCCAATGAGCAGTTCTTC
>TRBJ2-7|many|TRBD2|TRBV12-3/TRBV12-4
CASTRSGGSPYEQYF
TGTGCCAGCACCCGTAGCGGGGGCTCCCCCTACGAGCAGTACTTC
>TRBJ2-7|many|TRBD1|TRBV12-3/TRBV12-4
CASSRPGQGIGEQYF
TGTGCCAGCAGTCGACCGGGACAGGGAATCGGCGAGCAGTACTTC
>TRBJ1-3|many|-|TRBV12-3/TRBV12-4
CASSLGGFKGNTIYF
TGTGCCAGCAGTTTGGGGGGGTTTAAAGGAAACACCATATATTTT